This T cell receptor (beta chain) was captured in a study of control samples from healthy donors and cancer patients. The length of the CDR3 is 16 residues. Trimming took 0 bases from V and 7 from J; bases not matched to a gene: 8. Germline V CDR1 and CDR2: MGHRA, YSYEKL. Method: immunoSEQ multiplex PCR; TCRdb's copy keeps in-frame clones and lacks some. The sample yields 12,000 or so clones, 85% to 90% seen once. V usage is TRBV4-1 and J usage is TRBJ2-1; 8 nucleotides align to TRBD2. The clonotype comes from a male donor with melanoma. Sequencing was performed on formalin-fixed, paraffin-embedded tissue. The chain's CDR3 is CASSQDRSGSKNEQFF. The DNA of the CDR3 is TGCGCCAGCAGCCAAGATAGGAGCGGGAGCAAAAATGAGCAGTTCTTC.